This entry concerns a single TCR beta chain. The data were taken from a study of chemoradiotherapy in HPV16-positive cancers. CDR1 is SQVTM and CDR2 is ANQGSEA in the germline V gene. The germline V and J ends were trimmed by 6 bases and 0 bases, with 15 bases remaining between them. The CDR3 covers 15 residues. Sequencing used immunoSEQ multiplex PCR; TCRdb keeps in-frame clones, though not all of them. The sample lists 1,200 or so clones; about 89% were seen once. The specimen comprised tumor tissue, sampled from a patient who underwent chemoradiotherapy. The sequence was obtained from a human donor with HPV-associated anogenital cancer. The V and J genes are TRBV29-1 and TRBJ1-5; maybe TRBD1 (5 bases). The CDR3 loop reads CSVLQEADSNQPQHF. The CDR3 nucleotides read TGCAGCGTCCTACAGGAGGCCGATAGCAATCAGCCCCAGCATTTT.